This T cell receptor beta chain was observed in a study of vaccination and CD4 T cells after COVID-19. Study in general: Researchers treated cells with overlapping spike peptides taken from SARS-CoV-2, HCoV-NL63, HCoV-OC43 and HCoV-229E.

A remark on this clonotype: Its target is unknown. A much larger clone lies a single base off, so this may be a read error.

The treatment denotes: approximately 10-day PBMC culture with coronavirus spike peptide pools or control peptides (ViraFEST assay). Investigators obtained the unexposed donor's CD4+ T cells before the COVID-19 pandemic (2011-2018). Four cold-coronavirus spikes, along with SARS-CoV-2 S/N, were used to probe unexposed-donor CD4+ T cells, cells permitting. Sequenced with the Oncomine TCR Beta short-read assay was DNA taken from cultured CD4+ T cells. After culture, CD4+ T cells served as the source for genomic DNA extraction. Each CDR3 protein gets one entry after TCRdb re-called the PCR reads with MiXCR. The sample includes around 10,000 distinct CDR3 sequences, under 40% of them seen just once. This TCR came from a human donor in good health. The sequenced sample consisted of CD4+ T cells from blood, cultured in vitro.

This CDR3 is CASSRRGTYNEQFF. The DNA of the CDR3 is TGTGCCAGCAGCCGAAGGGGGACCTACAATGAGCAGTTCTTC. The chain has TRBV11-2 and TRBJ2-1, with D possibly TRBD1 on 6 matching bases. Germline CDR1 is SGHAT and CDR2 is FQNNGV. Trimming left V 5 bases short and J 2 bases short, with 10 bases between. This CDR3 has 14 amino acids.